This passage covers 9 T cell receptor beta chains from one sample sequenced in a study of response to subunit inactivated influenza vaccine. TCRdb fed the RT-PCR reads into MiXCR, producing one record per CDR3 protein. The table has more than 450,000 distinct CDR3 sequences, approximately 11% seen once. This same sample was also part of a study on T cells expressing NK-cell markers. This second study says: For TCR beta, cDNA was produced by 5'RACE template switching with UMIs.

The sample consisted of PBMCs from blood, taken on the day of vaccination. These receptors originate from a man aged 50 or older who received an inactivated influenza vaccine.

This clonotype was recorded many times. This chain's CDR3 is CASSVSSDSYEQYF. The CDR3 DNA follows: TGTGCCAGCAGCGTCAGTTCCGATAGCTACGAGCAGTACTTC. This chain connects TRBV9 to TRBJ2-7; D is unresolved. The CDR3 is 14 residues long. Germline loops: CDR1 SGDLS, CDR2 YYNGEE. V shed 2 bases and J shed 3 bases, with 12 bases lying between them.

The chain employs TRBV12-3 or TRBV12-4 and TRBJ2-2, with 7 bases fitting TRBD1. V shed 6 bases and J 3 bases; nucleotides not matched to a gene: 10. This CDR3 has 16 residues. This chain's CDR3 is CASRQSTGADTGELFF. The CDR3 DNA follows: TGTGCCAGCAGGCAATCCACAGGGGCGGACACCGGGGAGCTGTTTTTT.

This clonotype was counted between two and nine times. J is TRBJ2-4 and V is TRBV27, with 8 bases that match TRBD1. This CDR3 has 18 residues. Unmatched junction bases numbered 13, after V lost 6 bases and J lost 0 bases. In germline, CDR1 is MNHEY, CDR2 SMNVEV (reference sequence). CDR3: CASRVDRDPILAKNIQYF. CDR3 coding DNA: TGTGCCAGCAGGGTGGACAGGGATCCGATATTAGCCAAAAACATTCAGTACTTC.

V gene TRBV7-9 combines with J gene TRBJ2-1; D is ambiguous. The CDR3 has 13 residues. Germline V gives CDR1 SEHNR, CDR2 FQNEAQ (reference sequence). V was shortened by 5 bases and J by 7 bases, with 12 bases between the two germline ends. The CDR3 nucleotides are TGTGCCAGCAGCCCCTCTGGGGAAAATGAGCAGTTCTTC. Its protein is CASSPSGENEQFF. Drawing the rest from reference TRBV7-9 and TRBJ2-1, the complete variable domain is DTGVSQNPRHKITKRGQNVTFRCDPISEHNRLYWYRQTLGQGPEFLTYFQNEAQLEKSRLLSDRFSAERPKGSFSTLEIQRTEQGDSAMYLCASSPSGENEQFFGPGTRLTVL.

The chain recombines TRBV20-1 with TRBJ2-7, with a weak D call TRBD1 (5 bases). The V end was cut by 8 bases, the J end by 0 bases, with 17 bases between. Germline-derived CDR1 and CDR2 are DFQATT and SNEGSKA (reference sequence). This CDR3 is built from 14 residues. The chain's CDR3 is CSTSGLRSSYEQYF. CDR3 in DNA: TGCAGTACCTCAGGGTTAAGAAGCTCCTACGAGCAGTACTTC.

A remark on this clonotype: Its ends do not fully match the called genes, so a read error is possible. CDR3 coding DNA: TGTGCCGGCAGTTTGGACAGCCAAGAGACCCAGTACTTC. It codes for CAGSLDSQETQYF. The J gene is TRBJ2-5, the V gene TRBV12-3 or TRBV12-4; D is perhaps TRBD1 (6 bases). This CDR3 region has 13 residues.

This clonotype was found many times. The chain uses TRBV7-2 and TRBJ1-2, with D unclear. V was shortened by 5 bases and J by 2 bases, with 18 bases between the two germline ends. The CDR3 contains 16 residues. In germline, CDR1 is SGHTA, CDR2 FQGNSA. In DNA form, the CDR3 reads TGTGCCAGCAGCCCCGAGGTCACCAGCCCCAACTATGGCTACACCTTC. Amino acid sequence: CASSPEVTSPNYGYTF.

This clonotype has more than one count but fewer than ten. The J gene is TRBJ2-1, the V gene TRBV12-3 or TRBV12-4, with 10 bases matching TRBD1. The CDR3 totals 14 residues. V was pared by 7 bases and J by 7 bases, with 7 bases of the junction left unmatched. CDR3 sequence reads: CASIPGTGVNEQFF. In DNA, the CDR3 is TGTGCCAGCATCCCGGGGACAGGGGTGAATGAGCAGTTCTTC.

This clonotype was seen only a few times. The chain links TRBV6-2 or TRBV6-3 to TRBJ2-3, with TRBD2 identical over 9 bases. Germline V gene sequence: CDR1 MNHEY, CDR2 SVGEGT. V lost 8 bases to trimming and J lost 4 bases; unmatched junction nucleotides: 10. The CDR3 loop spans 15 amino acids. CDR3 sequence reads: CASLRAGGLADTQYF. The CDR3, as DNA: TGTGCCAGCCTCCGGGCGGGGGGGCTGGCAGATACGCAGTATTTT.